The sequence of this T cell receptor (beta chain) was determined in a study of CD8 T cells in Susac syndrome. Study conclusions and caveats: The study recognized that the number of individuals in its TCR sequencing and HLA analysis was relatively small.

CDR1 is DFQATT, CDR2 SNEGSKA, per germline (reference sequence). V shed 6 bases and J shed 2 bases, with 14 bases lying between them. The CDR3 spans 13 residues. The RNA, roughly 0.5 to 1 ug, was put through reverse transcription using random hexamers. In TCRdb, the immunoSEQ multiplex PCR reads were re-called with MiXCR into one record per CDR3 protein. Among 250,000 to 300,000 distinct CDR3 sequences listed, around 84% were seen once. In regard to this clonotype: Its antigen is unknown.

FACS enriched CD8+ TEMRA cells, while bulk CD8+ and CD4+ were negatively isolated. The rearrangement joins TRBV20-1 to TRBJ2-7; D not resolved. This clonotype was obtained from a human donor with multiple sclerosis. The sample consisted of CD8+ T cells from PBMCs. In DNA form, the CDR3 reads TGCAGTGCCTATCGTGAGGCCCCCTACGAGCAGTACTTC. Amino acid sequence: CSAYREAPYEQYF.